Sequencing of this TCR beta chain was carried out in a study of T-cell reconstitution after alpha-beta-depleted transplantation in children. Trimming removed 3 bases at V and 0 bases at J, with 11 bases between. CDR1 and CDR2 from the germline V gene are SEHNR and FQNEAQ (reference sequence). CDR3 size: 15 residues. For TCRbeta, the library was prepared with unique molecular identifiers. From the PCR reads, TCRdb called clonotypes with MiXCR, one entry per CDR3 protein. The sample has some 500,000 distinct CDR3 sequences, about 16% seen once. V usage is TRBV7-9 and J usage is TRBJ1-2; D not certain. Sample: PBMCs from the stem cell graft donor, taken from the stem cell graft. The clonotype was recovered from a human donor who donated a stem cell graft to a child with acute lymphoblastic leukemia. CDR3 nucleotide sequence: TGTGCCAGCAGCTTCTACCGAAATACTAACTATGGCTACACCTTC. It yields the protein CASSFYRNTNYGYTF.